This TCR beta chain emerged from a study of sequential checkpoint blockade in melanoma. Across the whole study: Patients were randomized 1:1 to nivolumab-then-ipilimumab or ipilimumab-then-nivolumab first-line. Both treatment sequences were followed by maintenance nivolumab.

In this sample, this clone turned up once. As for treatment: randomized to nivolumab then ipilimumab (arm A) or the reverse (arm B). DNA-damaging chemotherapy had not been given to any patient beforehand. From thawed PBMCs, live CD3+CD8+ cells negative for CD19 and CD56 were sorted. Repertoires were generated with immunoSEQ multiplex PCR, while TCRdb's copy carries only in-frame clones and drops some. Altogether some 16,000 clones are present, approximately 93% being singletons, with the ten largest covering about 23%. The origin of this receptor is a human donor with melanoma. The source material was CD8+ T cells sorted from blood (inferred from file names), sampled from a patient given nivolumab and ipilimumab in sequence.

The CDR3 is CASAGTDNSPLHF. For the CDR3, the DNA is TGTGCTAGCGCCGGGACTGATAATTCACCCCTCCACTTT. The rearrangement links TRBV7-7 to TRBJ1-6, with D possibly TRBD1 on 5 matching bases. CDR1 is SSHAT, CDR2 FNYEAQ, per germline (reference sequence). The CDR3 consists of 13 residues.